Listed here are 25 T cell receptor beta chains from one sample, sequenced in a study of T cells in Graves' hyperthyroidism and ophthalmopathy. RNA transcripts were the template for amplifying TCR beta CDR3 regions. When the TCR CDR3 underwent first-round RT-PCR, the HTBI primer set was used. TCRdb re-derived calls from the multiplex PCR reads in MiXCR, one entry per CDR3 protein. This table has 250,000 to 300,000 distinct CDR3 sequences, around a fifth appearing once. The sequenced sample was blood. These receptors came from a man aged 50-59 years with Graves' ophthalmopathy.

The V and J genes are TRBV29-1 and TRBJ2-4; D gene unclear. V lost 7 bases and J 0 bases, leaving 4 bases between the germline ends. The CDR3 contains 11 residues. Germline lookup yields CDR1 SQVTM and CDR2 ANQGSEA. The CDR3 DNA is TGCAGCGCCCTAGCCAAAAACATTCAGTACTTC. Its protein is CSALAKNIQYF.

The genes are TRBV9 and TRBJ2-7; TRBD2 matches at 9 bases. CDR3 size: 16 residues. V lost 0 bases and J lost 6; bases outside the gene matches: 10. Germline V gene sequence: CDR1 SGDLS, CDR2 YYNGEE. The CDR3 bases are TGTGCCAGCAGCGTAGGGGTAGCGGGAGAGGCCTGCGAGCAGTACTTC. Its protein is CASSVGVAGEACEQYF.

The rearrangement joins TRBV7-9 to TRBJ2-1; 8 nucleotides align to TRBD2. The CDR3 totals 17 residues. V lost 1 base, J lost 4 bases, and 9 bases stayed unmatched. The germline V gene has CDR1 SEHNR and CDR2 FQNEAQ (reference sequence). CDR3: CASSLVTGLGNYNEQFF. In DNA, the CDR3 is TGTGCCAGCAGCTTAGTAACGGGACTAGGTAATTACAATGAGCAGTTCTTC. Full variable domain (rest looked up from reference TRBV7-9 and TRBJ2-1): DTGVSQNPRHKITKRGQNVTFRCDPISEHNRLYWYRQTLGQGPEFLTYFQNEAQLEKSRLLSDRFSAERPKGSFSTLEIQRTEQGDSAMYLCASSLVTGLGNYNEQFFGPGTRLTVL.

The V call is TRBV15, the J call TRBJ1-3, with 7 positions matching TRBD1. Trimming took 7 bases from V and 4 from J; bases not matched to a gene: 7. Germline CDR1 and CDR2: LNHNV and YYDKDF (reference sequence). This CDR3 is built from 14 residues. The CDR3 reads CATTEQGSGNTIYF. The DNA for the CDR3 is TGTGCCACCACCGAACAGGGGAGCGGAAACACCATATATTTT.

The gene calls are TRBV10-2 and TRBJ2-3, with 7 nucleotides matching TRBD1. Trimming removed 6 bases from V and 3 bases from J; junction bases left unmatched: 9. The germline gives CDR1 WSHSY, CDR2 SAAADI. This CDR3 region has 15 residues. This CDR3 is CASRLKGAGTDTQYF. The CDR3, as DNA: TGCGCCAGCAGGCTCAAGGGGGCAGGGACAGATACGCAGTATTTT.

V usage is TRBV14 and J usage is TRBJ1-2; no definite D call. CDR1 SGHDN and CDR2 FVKESK come from the germline V gene. The CDR3 consists of 13 residues. Trimming cost V 0 bases and J 8 bases, with 10 bases left between them. In nucleotides, the CDR3 is TGTGCCAGCAGCCAAGATTGGGGAAACGGCTACACCTTC. Protein sequence: CASSQDWGNGYTF.

Here the CDR3 DNA reads TGCGCCAGCAGTGAGTCGGGTGTTCGGGGCATTCAGTACTTC. Translating it yields CASSESGVRGIQYF. The V call is TRBV10-2, the J call TRBJ2-4, with a possible D match to TRBD2 (5 bases). The CDR3 length is 14 residues. Trimming removed 0 bases from V and 9 bases from J, with 12 bases in between. Germline CDR1 is WSHSY and CDR2 is SAAADI.

This clonotype was detected a few times. This chain uses TRBV20-1 with TRBJ2-7, with D tentatively TRBD1 (6 bases). The CDR3 consists of 15 residues. Trimming took 3 bases from V and 2 from J, leaving 17 bases between them. Germline V gene lookup returns CDR1 DFQATT and CDR2 SNEGSKA (reference sequence). The CDR3 nucleotides read TGCAGTGCTAGTGGTCCGACAGGAAGCACCTACGAGCAGTACTTC. Translating it yields CSASGPTGSTYEQYF.

The chain carries TRBV29-1 and TRBJ1-4; D remains ambiguous. The germline V and J ends were trimmed by 0 bases and 8 bases, with 1 base remaining between them. The germline V gene has CDR1 SQVTM and CDR2 ANQGSEA. The CDR3 loop spans 10 amino acids. The CDR3 sequence: CSVEEEKLFF. The CDR3 DNA follows: TGCAGCGTTGAAGAAGAAAAACTGTTTTTT.

This clonotype was detected ten times or more. The chain uses TRBV7-9 and TRBJ1-1; possible D gene TRBD1, 6 bases. The germline V gene has CDR1 SEHNR and CDR2 FQNEAQ (reference sequence). This CDR3 is 14 amino acids long. Trimming took off 4 bases at V and 2 bases at J, with 11 bases between the two ends. The CDR3 loop is CASSSGHVNTEAFF. CDR3 nucleotide sequence: TGTGCCAGCAGCTCGGGACACGTAAACACTGAAGCTTTCTTT.

This clonotype was observed at least ten times. The chain joins TRBV20-1 to TRBJ1-5, with D unresolved. Per the germline V gene, CDR1 is DFQATT and CDR2 is SNEGSKA (reference sequence). V was trimmed by 7 bases and J by 2 bases, leaving 12 bases between them. The CDR3 extends over 13 amino acids. CDR3 DNA: TGCAGTGTGAAACCGGGTGGCAATCAGCCCCAGCATTTT. This translates into CSVKPGGNQPQHF.

Many counts were recorded for this clonotype. The V gene is TRBV24-1, the J gene TRBJ2-5; D is unresolved. From germline, CDR1 is KGHDR and CDR2 SFDVKD. This CDR3 is built from 13 residues. Trimming stripped 4 bases from V and 7 bases from J, with 12 bases between. CDR3 in DNA: TGTGCCACCAGTGACCCGGGTCGGAGGACCCAGTACTTC. It yields the protein CATSDPGRRTQYF.

This clonotype has just a few counts. This sequence joins TRBV29-1 and TRBJ1-1; TRBD1 matches at 9 bases. Germline loops: CDR1 SQVTM, CDR2 ANQGSEA. The CDR3 contains 14 residues. V lost 0 bases, J lost 11 bases, and 10 bases stayed unmatched. The CDR3 region is CSVEDNWLTGGAFF. Written as DNA, the CDR3 is TGCAGCGTTGAAGATAATTGGCTGACAGGGGGGGCTTTCTTT.

This clonotype has just a few counts. V and J are TRBV19 and TRBJ2-6, with D tentatively TRBD2 (6 bases). Between the trimmed V and J ends, which lost 8 bases and 2 bases, there was a span of 7 bases. This CDR3 region has 13 residues. Per the germline V gene, CDR1 is LNHDA and CDR2 is SQIVND (reference sequence). The CDR3 sequence is CASRGTGANVLTF. CDR3 DNA: TGTGCCAGTCGGGGGACTGGGGCCAACGTCCTGACTTTC.

Ten or more counts support this clonotype. The J gene is TRBJ2-1, the V gene TRBV18; 7 bases agree with TRBD2. The V gene end was trimmed by 2 bases and the J gene end by 5 bases; junction bases not matched to a gene: 6. The germline CDR1 and CDR2 sequences are KGHSH and LQKENI. The CDR3 consists of 15 residues. Here the CDR3 DNA reads TGTGCCAGCTCACCAAAGCCGGGAGGAGACAATGAGCAGTTCTTC. This codes for CASSPKPGGDNEQFF.

This clonotype was seen only a few times. J is TRBJ1-1 and V is TRBV29-1; unclear D gene. The germline V and J ends were trimmed by 4 bases and 1 base, with 16 bases remaining between them. Germline V gives CDR1 SQVTM, CDR2 ANQGSEA. The CDR3 spans 15 residues. The CDR3 is CSVAYTGITNTEAFF. The CDR3 nucleotides read TGCAGCGTTGCTTATACCGGGATTACGAACACTGAAGCTTTCTTT.

CDR3 nucleotides: TGTGCCAGCAGTGAAGGACTGGGCACAGATACGCAGTATTTT. Its protein is CASSEGLGTDTQYF. The V gene is TRBV2, the J gene TRBJ2-3; D is undetermined. The CDR3 has 14 residues. Looked up from germline, CDR1 is SNHLY and CDR2 is FYNNEI. Trimming stripped 1 base from V and 1 base from J, with 6 bases between.

This clonotype was picked up many times. This chain links TRBV11-2 with TRBJ1-1; 12 bases agree with TRBD1. From germline, CDR1 is SGHAT and CDR2 FQNNGV. This CDR3 region has 15 residues. The J segment lost 5 bases and the V segment lost 5 bases, leaving 6 bases of the junction unmatched. CDR3 sequence: CASSPRGQGATEAFF. The CDR3 coding sequence is TGTGCCAGCAGCCCAAGGGGACAGGGGGCGACTGAAGCTTTCTTT.

This clonotype was counted only a few times. This chain uses TRBV29-1 with TRBJ2-2; D not resolved. Germline V gene sequence: CDR1 SQVTM, CDR2 ANQGSEA. CDR3 length: 12 amino acids. V lost 6 bases and J 2 bases, leaving 7 bases between the germline ends. CDR3: CSVCPNTGELFF. The CDR3, as DNA: TGCAGCGTCTGCCCCAACACCGGGGAGCTGTTTTTT.

This clonotype appeared a few times. The chain couples TRBV19 to TRBJ1-2, with D tentatively TRBD1 (6 bases). CDR3 length: 13 amino acids. V gave up 5 bases and J gave up 7 bases, with 14 bases separating them. Germline V gene lookup returns CDR1 LNHDA and CDR2 SQIVND (reference sequence). The CDR3 loop is CASSLTGLVGYTF. The CDR3 DNA follows: TGTGCCAGTAGTCTAACAGGGCTCGTTGGCTACACCTTC.

A few counts support this clonotype. The rearrangement uses TRBV27 and TRBJ2-1; a weak D match, TRBD1 (6 bases). The germline V gene has CDR1 MNHEY and CDR2 SMNVEV (reference sequence). V lost 1 base to trimming and J lost 9 bases, with 16 bases between them. This CDR3 has 15 residues. CDR3 residues: CASSLYPSQGGEQFF. The DNA for the CDR3 is TGTGCCAGCAGTTTATACCCTAGTCAAGGGGGTGAGCAGTTCTTC.

This clonotype was detected a few times. This chain joins TRBV27 and TRBJ2-7; no reliable D call. The CDR3 length is 13 residues. Germline V gene sequence: CDR1 MNHEY, CDR2 SMNVEV (reference sequence). V gave up 5 bases and J gave up 4 bases, with 12 bases separating them. CDR3 protein: CASSPATEYEQYF. In DNA form, the CDR3 reads TGTGCCAGCAGTCCAGCGACCGAGTACGAGCAGTACTTC.

This clonotype showed up many times. This sequence joins TRBV20-1 and TRBJ2-1; the match to TRBD2 covers 11 bases. Germline CDR1 is DFQATT and CDR2 is SNEGSKA (reference sequence). CDR3 length: 19 residues. The CDR3 is CSGKGMGLAESDDYNEQFF. CDR3 in DNA: TGCAGCGGGAAGGGCATGGGACTAGCGGAGTCGGACGACTACAATGAGCAGTTCTTC.

This clonotype was recorded many times. This chain joins TRBV7-9 and TRBJ2-7, with D maybe TRBD1 (6 bases). With 4 bases removed from V and 4 bases from J, the gap between germline ends came to 17 bases. CDR1 is SEHNR and CDR2 is FQNEAQ in the germline V gene (reference sequence). This CDR3 contains 15 residues. The CDR3 protein is CASSSSGDPTYEQYF. The CDR3 DNA reads TGTGCCAGCAGCTCCTCAGGGGACCCTACTTACGAGCAGTACTTC.

This clonotype was seen repeatedly, ten times or more. This chain connects TRBV2 to TRBJ2-1; 8 bases map to TRBD2. Germline V lookup: CDR1 SNHLY, CDR2 FYNNEI. The CDR3 has 13 residues. V shed 6 bases, J shed 8 bases, and the junction held 6 bases outside the gene matches. CDR3 sequence reads: CASRSETSDEQFF. The CDR3 DNA reads TGTGCCAGCAGGTCCGAGACTAGCGATGAGCAGTTCTTC.